Below, 13 T cell receptor beta chains from the same sample are listed, as sequenced in a study of cytomegalovirus exposure and HLA in healthy donors. The PCR used 60 Vbeta and 13 Jbeta primers. Generated by immunoSEQ multiplex PCR, the TCRdb table keeps only in-frame clones and is missing some. The table includes about 120,000 clones, less than 85% detected once. Material: PBMCs. The receptors stem from a man aged 50 to 60 in good health and CMV-seropositive.

This chain joins TRBV7-9 and TRBJ2-7; D may be TRBD1 (5 bases). V lost 7 bases and J 5 bases, leaving 12 bases between the germline ends. The CDR3 totals 12 residues. CDR1 SEHNR and CDR2 FQNEAQ come from the germline V gene (reference sequence). The DNA of the CDR3 is TGTGCCAGCAACCAGGGTGTGGACGAGCAGTACTTC. Encoded protein: CASNQGVDEQYF.

This chain links TRBV2 with TRBJ2-3, with TRBD2 matching 9 bases. The ends lost 10 bases at V and 0 bases at J; junction bases unmatched: 5. Germline lookup yields CDR1 SNHLY and CDR2 FYNNEI. This CDR3 comprises 14 residues. CDR3 in amino acids: CATRTSGSTDTQYF. CDR3 coding DNA: TGTGCCACCCGAACTAGCGGGAGCACAGATACGCAGTATTTT.

This chain joins TRBV7-2 and TRBJ2-5, with a weak D call TRBD2 (7 bases). The V end lost 6 bases, the J end lost 2 bases, and 13 bases lay between the germline ends. This CDR3 is 14 amino acids long. Germline V gene sequence: CDR1 SGHTA, CDR2 FQGNSA. The CDR3 coding sequence is TGTGCCAGCAGTAGGCGGGGGCATCAAGAGACCCAGTACTTC. Amino acids: CASSRRGHQETQYF.

The V and J genes are TRBV4-1 and TRBJ1-4; D is possibly TRBD1 (6 bases). Germline CDR1 reads MGHRA; CDR2 reads YSYEKL. Trimming took off 4 bases at V and 6 bases at J, with 18 bases between the two ends. This CDR3 has 16 amino acids. For the CDR3, the DNA is TGCGCCAGCAGCCCCCGGGACATCGAGGCGCATGAAAAACTGTTTTTT. Its protein product is CASSPRDIEAHEKLFF.

V gene TRBV2 combines with J gene TRBJ2-3; TRBD2 agrees at 10 bases. Trimming removed 9 bases from V and 5 bases from J; junction bases left unmatched: 11. The germline CDR1 and CDR2 sequences are SNHLY and FYNNEI. The CDR3 runs 15 residues. CDR3 nucleotide sequence: TGTGCCAGAATGCTTACTAGCGGGGCAAAAGATACGCAGTATTTT. Translating it yields CARMLTSGAKDTQYF.

This chain uses TRBV2 with TRBJ2-6, with 7 bases aligning to TRBD2. Germline V lookup: CDR1 SNHLY, CDR2 FYNNEI. CDR3 length: 13 amino acids. V lost 6 bases, J lost 13 bases, and 9 bases stayed unmatched. This CDR3 reads CASSPGGRSVLTF. The CDR3 DNA reads as TGTGCCAGCAGCCCCGGGGGGAGGTCTGTCCTGACTTTC.

The chain couples TRBV7-2 to TRBJ1-2; 11 nucleotides line up with TRBD1. Looked up from germline, CDR1 is SGHTA and CDR2 is FQGNSA. The CDR3 is made up of 15 amino acids. V was clipped by 3 bases and J by 8 bases; unmatched bases: 8. DNA for the CDR3: TGTGCCAGCAGCTTCGGACAGGGGGCCATGGGCGGCTACACCTTC. Protein: CASSFGQGAMGGYTF.

V and J are TRBV11-3 and TRBJ2-1; TRBD1 agrees at 7 bases. The CDR3 length is 15 residues. The junction had 8 bases not matched to a gene; V was cut back by 5 bases and J by 4 bases. Germline loops: CDR1 SGHNT, CDR2 YENEEA. CDR3 in amino acids: CASSLGTAEYNEQFF. The CDR3 DNA reads TGTGCCAGCAGCCTTGGGACAGCCGAGTACAATGAGCAGTTCTTC.

The rearrangement links TRBV6-5 to TRBJ1-1; no clear D gene. V was pared by 7 bases and J by 0 bases, with 9 bases between. This CDR3 has 13 amino acids. Germline CDR1 MNHEY, CDR2 SVGAGI. The CDR3 reads CASTPGVNTEAFF. CDR3 coding DNA: TGTGCCAGCACCCCCGGTGTGAACACTGAAGCTTTCTTT.

The chain is built from TRBV27 and TRBJ2-1; 9 nucleotides align to TRBD2. CDR3 length: 15 amino acids. J was trimmed by 2 bases and V by 6 bases; bases with no gene match: 5. CDR1 and CDR2 (germline): MNHEY, SMNVEV (reference sequence). The CDR3 DNA reads TGTGCCAGCAGGGGAGCGGGAGGCGCCTACAATGAGCAGTTCTTC. Translating it yields CASRGAGGAYNEQFF.

This chain links TRBV12-5 with TRBJ2-7; D uncertain. The length of the CDR3 is 15 residues. The germline V and J ends were trimmed by 0 bases and 5 bases, with 14 bases remaining between them. CDR1 is LGHNT and CDR2 is FRNRAP in the germline V gene. CDR3 sequence: CASGLVKPVPHEQYF. Here the CDR3 DNA reads TGTGCTAGTGGTTTGGTAAAGCCTGTCCCACACGAGCAGTACTTC.

This clone turned up a few times. The chain employs TRBV11-3 and TRBJ2-7; weak D call: TRBD1 (6 bases). Germline V gene data show CDR1 as SGHNT and CDR2 as YENEEA. This CDR3 contains 15 residues. The V end lost 5 bases, the J end lost 5 bases, and 19 bases lay between the germline ends. The CDR3 nucleotides read TGTGCCAGCAGCCCTCAGGGGCGCGTCCTCAACGAGCAGTACTTC. The encoded protein is CASSPQGRVLNEQYF. Full variable domain (rest looked up from reference TRBV11-3 and TRBJ2-7): EAGVVQSPRYKIIEKKQPVAFWCNPISGHNTLYWYLQNLGQGPELLIRYENEEAVDDSQLPKDRFSAERLKGVDSTLKIQPAELGDSAVYLCASSPQGRVLNEQYFGPGTRLTVT.

The V call is TRBV19, the J call TRBJ2-5; the D gene is possibly TRBD2 (5 bases). V was pared by 3 bases and J by 5 bases, with 13 bases between. CDR3 length equals 14 residues. Germline loops: CDR1 LNHDA, CDR2 SQIVND (reference sequence). In DNA form, the CDR3 reads TGTGCCAGTAGTATCCGGGATACGGGGGAGACCCAGTACTTC. Its protein product is CASSIRDTGETQYF.